This TCR beta chain was captured in a study of CD8 T cells in ankylosing spondylitis (dated by TCRdb to between 2016 and 2019). With respect to the entire study: To find TCR variants linked to disease, the study profiled T cell receptor beta repertoires in ankylosing spondylitis patients and healthy donors. The full study cohort comprised about 24 ankylosing spondylitis patients and 110 or so healthy donors. Peripheral blood was sampled, and synovial fluid was additionally collected from ankylosing spondylitis patients.

CDR1 and CDR2, looked up from the germline V gene, are SGDLS and YYNGEE. V ends up 5 bases short and J 9 bases short, with an unmatched junction base count of 8. The cysteine opens and the phenylalanine closes a CDR3 of 13 amino acids. Just CDR3 DNA is preserved here, 39 bases in frame from base 1. Results the study describes overall, beyond this receptor: Some motif variants had previously been reported in the synovial fluid and blood of reactive arthritis patients, which suggests shared mechanisms of disease initiation. A CD8+ phenotype was shown by the disease-linked clones, which were found at relatively low frequencies in peripheral blood. Significant enrichment of the disease-linked clones was reported in matched synovial fluid samples from ankylosing spondylitis patients. A TCR beta motif made up of roughly eight highly homologous amino acid variants appeared to be characteristic of blood from ankylosing spondylitis patients.

The sequencing machine was an Illumina HiSeq 2500. TCR beta libraries were prepared by quantitative 5'-RACE with molecular barcodes. From the authors' description of their analysis: Disease-linked TCR variants were identified with a new computational method built on a probabilistic model of VDJ rearrangement. TCRdb applied fastp at Q25 and MiXCR to the public reads, then kept only in-frame beta chains. CDR3 protein sequences are deduplicated, and each keeps its most common genes and DNA. The V and J calls follow TCRdb's processing rather than the paper's. The sample table records tens of thousands of distinct CDR3 sequences; approximately 11% of these occur just once. About 1.4% of the sample is held by the ten biggest clonotypes. This clonotype was counted many times. Its binding antigen is unknown. No base qualities exist here, and no much larger clone lies one base off it.

The rearranged segments are TRBV9 and TRBJ2-1; a stretch of 7 junction bases matches TRBD2. The sequence was collected from a male donor with ankylosing spondylitis or in good health (not recorded which). Sample: blood, either unsorted or a sorted T cell fraction (not recorded which). CDR3 sequence: CASRPGTNTEQFF. The DNA sequence is given as TGTGCCAGCAGACCAGGGACTAATACTGAGCAGTTCTTC.